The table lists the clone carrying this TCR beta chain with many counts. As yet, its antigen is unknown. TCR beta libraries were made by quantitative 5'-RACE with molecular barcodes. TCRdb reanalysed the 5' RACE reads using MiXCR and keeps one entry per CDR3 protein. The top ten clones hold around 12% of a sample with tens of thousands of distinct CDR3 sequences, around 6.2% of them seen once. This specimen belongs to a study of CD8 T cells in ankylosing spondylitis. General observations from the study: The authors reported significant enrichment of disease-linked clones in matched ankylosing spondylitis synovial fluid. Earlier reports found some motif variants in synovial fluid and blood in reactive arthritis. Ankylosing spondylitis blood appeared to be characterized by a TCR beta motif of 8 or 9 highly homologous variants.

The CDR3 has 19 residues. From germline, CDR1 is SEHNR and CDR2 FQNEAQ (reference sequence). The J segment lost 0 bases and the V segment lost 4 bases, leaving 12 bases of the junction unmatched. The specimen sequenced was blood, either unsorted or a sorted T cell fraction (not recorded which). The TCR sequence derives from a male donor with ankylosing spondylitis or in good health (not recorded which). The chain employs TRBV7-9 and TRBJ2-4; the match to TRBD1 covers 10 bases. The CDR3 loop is CASSSRDRGGGVAKNIQYF. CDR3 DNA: TGTGCCAGCAGCTCCCGGGACAGGGGTGGTGGAGTAGCCAAAAACATTCAGTACTTC.